The rows below give T cell receptor beta chains drawn from one sample of a study of blood T cell repertoires in COVID-19. Here immunoSEQ multiplex PCR was the method, and the copy in TCRdb shows in-frame clones only, minus some. In the table there are about 200,000 clones, approximately 85% of which are singletons. Input material: peripheral blood. All receptors derive from a woman aged 80 or over with acute or convalescent COVID-19. CDR3s leave out the opening cysteine and the closing phenylalanine or tryptophan. Each record gives: V gene, J gene, CDR3 protein.

V gene: TRBV7-9; J gene: TRBJ2-7; CDR3 protein: ASSPPSYEQY
V gene: TRBV5-1; J gene: TRBJ2-1; CDR3 protein: ASSLVGRGNEQF
V gene: TRBV5-4; J gene: TRBJ2-7; CDR3 protein: ASSSLGHLEQY
V gene: TRBV7-9; J gene: TRBJ1-1; CDR3 protein: ASSEQGAFTEAF
V gene: TRBV12-5; J gene: TRBJ1-2; CDR3 protein: ASGLDAMRGYT
V gene: TRBV6-1; J gene: TRBJ1-2; CDR3 protein: ASSEAVYGYT
V gene: TRBV29-1; J gene: TRBJ1-1; CDR3 protein: SVVRGNTEAF
V gene: TRBV19; J gene: TRBJ1-6; CDR3 protein: ASSIQGNNSPLH
V gene: TRBV28; J gene: TRBJ2-4; CDR3 protein: ASSTAGTVAKNIQY
V gene: TRBV7-2; J gene: TRBJ2-6; CDR3 protein: ASSLASGSSGANVLT
V gene: TRBV2; J gene: TRBJ2-7; CDR3 protein: ASRGAYEQY
V gene: TRBV14; J gene: TRBJ2-5; CDR3 protein: ASSLRRDSGSLLTQETQY
V gene: TRBV7-8; J gene: TRBJ1-2; CDR3 protein: ASSQQGGGYT
V gene: TRBV28; J gene: TRBJ1-5; CDR3 protein: ASSLVHYSNQPQH
V gene: TRBV27; J gene: TRBJ2-1; CDR3 protein: ASSKSPTSSSYNEQF
V gene: TRBV28; J gene: TRBJ1-2; CDR3 protein: ASTRPASLGGYGYT
V gene: TRBV5-6; J gene: TRBJ1-1; CDR3 protein: ASSLDDRGTEAF
V gene: TRBV11-2; J gene: TRBJ1-4; CDR3 protein: ASSSTGGDEKLF
V gene: TRBV6-5; J gene: TRBJ2-5; CDR3 protein: ASSYSPGQKQETQY
V gene: TRBV7-9; J gene: TRBJ2-7; CDR3 protein: ASSLTGLSEQY
V gene: TRBV7-2; J gene: TRBJ2-1; CDR3 protein: ASSPKSSSGSTNEQF
V gene: TRBV6-5; J gene: TRBJ1-1; CDR3 protein: ASSTEGRQNTEAF
V gene: TRBV5-5; J gene: TRBJ1-2; CDR3 protein: ASSPDRNYGYT
V gene: TRBV7-3; J gene: TRBJ2-3; CDR3 protein: ASSLYGRGDTQY
V gene: TRBV6-5; J gene: TRBJ1-2; CDR3 protein: ASRAGTDYGYT
V gene: TRBV7-8; J gene: TRBJ1-5; CDR3 protein: ASSLTGGGTTSQH
V gene: TRBV5-1; J gene: TRBJ1-6; CDR3 protein: ASSLQGTGYTPLH
V gene: TRBV6-5; J gene: TRBJ2-3; CDR3 protein: ASRQWDTQY
V gene: TRBV4-1; J gene: TRBJ1-2; CDR3 protein: ASSQDRTGYGYT
V gene: TRBV6-2/TRBV6-3; J gene: TRBJ1-1; CDR3 protein: ASIPVERGKNTEAF
V gene: TRBV9; J gene: TRBJ1-1; CDR3 protein: ASSAPGTEAF
V gene: TRBV4-1; J gene: TRBJ1-5; CDR3 protein: ASSQLGTGGAIQPQH
V gene: TRBV29-1; J gene: TRBJ1-1; CDR3 protein: SVETQANTEAF
V gene: TRBV19; J gene: TRBJ1-2; CDR3 protein: ASSTDRVYGYT
V gene: TRBV3-1/TRBV3-2; J gene: TRBJ2-1; CDR3 protein: ASSQGGTRFNEQF
V gene: TRBV3-1/TRBV3-2; J gene: TRBJ2-5; CDR3 protein: ASSLRQVYEGNKETQY
V gene: TRBV12-3/TRBV12-4; J gene: TRBJ2-1; CDR3 protein: ASTLGGLDEQF
V gene: TRBV18; J gene: TRBJ2-3; CDR3 protein: ASSPTGPNTQY
V gene: TRBV9; J gene: TRBJ2-1; CDR3 protein: ASSATSGRAYNEQF
V gene: TRBV7-3; J gene: TRBJ1-1; CDR3 protein: ASSLTQNTEAF
V gene: TRBV7-8; J gene: TRBJ2-1; CDR3 protein: ASSLATSGGYNEQF
V gene: TRBV5-6; J gene: TRBJ1-5; CDR3 protein: ASSLRQPGNQPQH
V gene: TRBV9; J gene: TRBJ2-3; CDR3 protein: ASSVAASGSDTQY
V gene: TRBV5-6; J gene: TRBJ1-2; CDR3 protein: ASSFWGLPLKHYGYT
V gene: TRBV28; J gene: TRBJ2-7; CDR3 protein: ASSPLGQGAYEQY
V gene: TRBV5-8; J gene: TRBJ1-4; CDR3 protein: ASSLFQLSGEKLF
V gene: TRBV30; J gene: TRBJ1-2; CDR3 protein: AWSVQDYGYT
V gene: TRBV28; J gene: TRBJ1-1; CDR3 protein: ASRTGPMNTEAF
V gene: TRBV28; J gene: TRBJ1-2; CDR3 protein: ASTFNYGYT
V gene: TRBV7-9; J gene: TRBJ1-1; CDR3 protein: ASSLTGSDTEAF
V gene: TRBV10-3; J gene: TRBJ1-1; CDR3 protein: AISESTPETEAF
V gene: TRBV19; J gene: TRBJ2-3; CDR3 protein: ASSTVFGTDTQY
V gene: TRBV24-1; J gene: TRBJ2-2; CDR3 protein: ATCRFGGGTGELF
V gene: TRBV25-1; J gene: TRBJ2-4; CDR3 protein: ASSGSSAYIQY